This T cell receptor beta chain was documented in a study of blood T cell repertoires in COVID-19. Here immunoSEQ multiplex PCR was the method, and the copy in TCRdb shows in-frame clones only, minus some. The table includes roughly 30,000 clones, approximately 84% detected once. This clone is a singleton in its sample. V lost 2 bases to trimming and J lost 0 bases, with 10 bases between them. The CDR3 extends over 15 amino acids. Germline assignment: CDR1 KGHSH and CDR2 LQKENI. The V gene is TRBV18, the J gene TRBJ1-1; D is possibly TRBD1 (5 bases). The sequenced material came from peripheral blood. The receptor was isolated from a woman between 55 and 75 years old with acute or convalescent COVID-19. CDR3: CASSPDGTLNTEAFF. CDR3 DNA sequence: TGTGCCAGCTCACCAGACGGGACTCTGAACACTGAAGCTTTCTTT.